The rows below give T cell receptor beta chains drawn from one sample of a study of control samples from healthy donors and cancer patients. Here immunoSEQ multiplex PCR was the method, and the copy in TCRdb shows in-frame clones only, minus some. Of about 180,000 clones in the sample, about 91% are singletons; the top ten hold approximately 2%. Sequences were obtained from blood. The receptors were gathered from a woman aged 35 to 49 in good health. Both conserved end residues are part of each CDR3. The order of the fields is J gene, clone size, D gene, V gene, CDR3 protein, CDR3 DNA. A D gene is named only where the DNA matches it firmly. Not all rows give a size; the values are once, few, many and, for expanded clones, a class.

j_call: TRBJ1-6
clone_size: .
d_call: .
v_call: TRBV25-1
cdr3_aa: CASMDSYNSPLHF
cdr3_nt: TGTGCCAGCATGGACAGTTATAATTCACCCCTCCACTTT

j_call: TRBJ1-3
clone_size: once
d_call: .
v_call: TRBV11-3
cdr3_aa: CASSFSPREKGNTIYF
cdr3_nt: TGTGCCAGCAGCTTCTCGCCCAGGGAGAAAGGAAACACCATATATTTT

j_call: TRBJ1-1
clone_size: once
d_call: .
v_call: TRBV18
cdr3_aa: CASSPQLDTEAFF
cdr3_nt: TGTGCCAGCTCACCACAGTTAGACACTGAAGCTTTCTTT

j_call: TRBJ1-5
clone_size: .
d_call: .
v_call: TRBV4-1
cdr3_aa: CASSQGGRQPQHF
cdr3_nt: TGCGCCAGCAGCCAAGGTGGGCGCCAGCCCCAGCATTTT

j_call: TRBJ2-2
clone_size: once
d_call: .
v_call: TRBV19
cdr3_aa: CASHPGTVNTGELFF
cdr3_nt: TGTGCCTCTCACCCCGGGACGGTCAACACCGGGGAGCTGTTTTTT

j_call: TRBJ1-6
clone_size: .
d_call: .
v_call: TRBV3-1/TRBV3-2
cdr3_aa: CASSGGNGGFSPLHF
cdr3_nt: TGTGCCAGCAGCGGTGGGAATGGGGGTTTTTCACCCCTCCACTTT

j_call: TRBJ2-7
clone_size: .
d_call: TRBD2
v_call: TRBV28
cdr3_aa: CASSLPGLAGNLYEQYF
cdr3_nt: TGTGCCAGCAGTTTACCGGGACTAGCGGGGAACCTCTACGAGCAGTACTTC

j_call: TRBJ2-5
clone_size: .
d_call: TRBD2
v_call: TRBV3-1/TRBV3-2
cdr3_aa: CASSKGTSGVQYF
cdr3_nt: TGTGCCAGCAGCAAGGGGACTAGCGGGGTCCAGTACTTC

j_call: TRBJ1-1
clone_size: .
d_call: .
v_call: TRBV6-5
cdr3_aa: CASSYPMGGTEAFF
cdr3_nt: TGTGCCAGCAGTTACCCCATGGGGGGCACTGAAGCTTTCTTT

j_call: TRBJ1-4
clone_size: .
d_call: TRBD1
v_call: TRBV15
cdr3_aa: CATSSGQVDEKLFF
cdr3_nt: TGTGCCACCAGCAGCGGACAGGTGGATGAAAAACTGTTTTTT

j_call: TRBJ1-5
clone_size: .
d_call: TRBD1
v_call: TRBV4-1
cdr3_aa: CASSQVAGGPQPQHF
cdr3_nt: TGCGCCAGCAGCCAAGTAGCAGGGGGTCCTCAGCCCCAGCATTTT

j_call: TRBJ2-5
clone_size: .
d_call: TRBD2
v_call: TRBV7-2
cdr3_aa: CASRRVTSSWETQYF
cdr3_nt: TGTGCCAGCAGGCGCGTGACTAGCAGTTGGGAGACCCAGTACTTC

j_call: TRBJ2-5
clone_size: .
d_call: .
v_call: TRBV4-2
cdr3_aa: CASSQGQSVETQYF
cdr3_nt: TGTGCCAGCAGCCAAGGTCAATCGGTGGAGACCCAGTACTTC

j_call: TRBJ2-2
clone_size: .
d_call: .
v_call: TRBV3-1/TRBV3-2
cdr3_aa: CASSQDPDTGELFF
cdr3_nt: TGTGCCAGCAGCCAAGATCCGGACACCGGGGAGCTGTTTTTT

j_call: TRBJ1-6
clone_size: .
d_call: TRBD1
v_call: TRBV15
cdr3_aa: CATSRARVWGDRANSPLHF
cdr3_nt: TGTGCCACCAGCAGAGCCAGAGTCTGGGGGGACAGGGCTAATTCACCCCTCCACTTT

j_call: TRBJ1-2
clone_size: .
d_call: TRBD1
v_call: TRBV12-3/TRBV12-4
cdr3_aa: CASSFGTAYGYTF
cdr3_nt: TGTGCCAGCAGTTTCGGGACAGCGTATGGCTACACCTTC

j_call: TRBJ1-3
clone_size: .
d_call: .
v_call: TRBV5-5
cdr3_aa: CASSGGGNSGNTIYF
cdr3_nt: TGTGCCAGCAGCGGCGGGGGAAACTCTGGAAACACCATATATTTT

j_call: TRBJ2-7
clone_size: .
d_call: TRBD1
v_call: TRBV5-1
cdr3_aa: CASSPRDRTYEQYF
cdr3_nt: TGCGCCAGCAGCCCGCGGGACAGGACCTACGAGCAGTACTTC

j_call: TRBJ1-6
clone_size: once
d_call: .
v_call: TRBV6-2/TRBV6-3
cdr3_aa: CASSYSIPTPLHF
cdr3_nt: TGTGCCAGCAGTTACTCGATCCCGACACCCCTCCACTTT

j_call: TRBJ2-7
clone_size: .
d_call: .
v_call: TRBV11-2
cdr3_aa: CATSTGIPPYEQYF
cdr3_nt: TGTGCCACCTCTACGGGGATTCCCCCCTACGAGCAGTACTTC